Listed here are 13 T cell receptor beta chains from one sample, sequenced in a study of blood T cell repertoires in COVID-19. Profiling relied on immunoSEQ multiplex PCR, and the TCRdb table lists in-frame clones only, not all of them. The repertoire holds some 300,000 clones, with roughly 87% as singletons. The sequenced sample was PBMCs or T cells enriched from blood (not recorded which). The receptors shown here come from a woman aged 30 to 39 who had recovered from COVID-19.

The chain is built from TRBV19 and TRBJ2-2; D remains unclear. The germline CDR1 and CDR2 sequences are LNHDA and SQIVND (reference sequence). The CDR3 length is 12 residues. Deletions cut 7 bases from V and 6 bases from J, with 9 bases between. CDR3 sequence reads: CASKRWAGELFF. CDR3 nucleotides: TGTGCCAGTAAGAGGTGGGCCGGGGAGCTGTTTTTT.

CDR3 region: CASSSYAQILNTEAFF. CDR3 sequence (DNA): TGTGCCAGCAGCTCCTACGCACAGATCTTGAACACTGAAGCTTTCTTT. V is TRBV28 and J is TRBJ1-1; D remains unclear. CDR3 size: 16 residues. The V gene lost 6 bases and the J gene lost 0 bases, with 17 bases spanning the gap. Per the germline V gene, CDR1 is MDHEN and CDR2 is SYDVKM.

V usage is TRBV10-3 and J usage is TRBJ2-7; weak D call: TRBD1 (6 bases). The CDR3 extends over 14 amino acids. The germline V gene has CDR1 ENHRY and CDR2 SYGVKD. V was trimmed by 9 bases and J by 5 bases, leaving 20 bases between them. The DNA of the CDR3 is TGTGCCATGGCTGACCCACAGGGTCCCCACGAGCAGTACTTC. This codes for CAMADPQGPHEQYF.

This clone appeared once. This chain joins TRBV27 and TRBJ2-2, with 7 positions matching TRBD1. CDR1 is MNHEY, CDR2 SMNVEV, per germline (reference sequence). The ends lost 4 bases at V and 6 bases at J; junction bases unmatched: 11. This CDR3 contains 16 residues. The CDR3 is CASSWGNRGMAGELFF. The CDR3 DNA is TGTGCCAGCAGTTGGGGGAACAGGGGAATGGCCGGGGAGCTGTTTTTT.

This chain connects TRBV28 to TRBJ1-5, with 8 bases that match TRBD1. J lost 0 bases, V lost 11 bases, and 9 bases had no gene match. Per the germline V gene, CDR1 is MDHEN and CDR2 is SYDVKM. The CDR3 length is 15 residues. CDR3 region: CACGTGWDSNQPQHF. CDR3 nucleotide sequence: TGTGCCTGCGGGACAGGATGGGATAGCAATCAGCCCCAGCATTTT.

This chain uses TRBV5-1 with TRBJ2-1; 13 bases are a match to TRBD2. This CDR3 contains 20 residues. Looked up from germline, CDR1 is SGHRS and CDR2 is YFSETQ. Trimming at V came to 4 bases and at J to 0 bases, leaving 13 bases not matched to a gene. The CDR3 reads CASSGPKGTSGVSSYNEQFF. CDR3 sequence (DNA): TGCGCCAGCAGCGGACCGAAAGGGACTAGCGGGGTTAGCTCCTACAATGAGCAGTTCTTC.

This clone showed up just once. The chain uses TRBV10-2 and TRBJ2-5; TRBD2 matches at 11 bases. The CDR3 has 14 residues. The germline V gene has CDR1 WSHSY and CDR2 SAAADI. J gave up 4 bases and V 6 bases, and 4 bases lay outside the gene matches. In DNA, the CDR3 is TGCGCCAGCAGCTTACTAGCGGGGGTAGAGACCCAGTACTTC. Protein: CASSLLAGVETQYF.

The chain carries TRBV6-2 or TRBV6-3 and TRBJ1-1, with 8 bases matching TRBD1. Germline trimming cut 4 bases from V and 10 bases from J; bases unmatched to any gene: 17. Germline lookup yields CDR1 MNHEY and CDR2 SVGEGT. CDR3 size: 16 residues. The CDR3 reads CASSSDRGAARGGAFF. The CDR3 DNA sequence: TGTGCCAGCAGTTCCGACAGGGGAGCAGCTCGAGGGGGAGCTTTCTTT.

J is TRBJ1-2 and V is TRBV5-1, with D unresolved. CDR3 length: 13 amino acids. With 3 bases removed from V and 2 bases from J, the gap between germline ends came to 8 bases. Per germline, CDR1 SGHRS and CDR2 YFSETQ. The CDR3 loop is CASSSTRNYGYTF. The DNA for the CDR3 is TGCGCCAGCAGCTCCACTCGGAACTATGGCTACACCTTC.

The V gene is TRBV2, the J gene TRBJ1-5; 8 nucleotides line up with TRBD1. The germline gives CDR1 SNHLY, CDR2 FYNNEI. With V trimmed by 5 bases and J by 5 bases, 5 bases remained unmatched. The CDR3 runs to 14 residues. The CDR3 is CASSSRGLDQPQHF. CDR3 coding DNA: TGTGCCAGCAGTAGCAGGGGGCTGGATCAGCCCCAGCATTTT.

The chain has TRBV19 and TRBJ1-1, with D uncertain. CDR3 length: 13 residues. V was cut by 3 bases and J by 1 base, with 6 bases left in between. Germline values: CDR1 LNHDA, CDR2 SQIVND (reference sequence). The DNA for the CDR3 is TGTGCCAGTAGTATGGTCAGGAACACTGAAGCTTTCTTT. Encoded protein: CASSMVRNTEAFF.

The chain carries TRBV6-1 and TRBJ1-2; D call uncertain. V dropped 2 bases and J dropped 1 base, with 11 bases sitting between them. The germline CDR1 and CDR2 sequences are MNHNS and SASEGT. The CDR3 is 15 amino acids. In nucleotides, the CDR3 is TGTGCCAGCAGTGAAATCTTCCCAGTTAACTATGGCTACACCTTC. Translating gives CASSEIFPVNYGYTF.

This rearrangement joins TRBV18 to TRBJ2-7, with TRBD2 as a possible D gene (5 bases). Germline CDR1 and CDR2: KGHSH and LQKENI. V lost 2 bases and J lost 0, with 11 bases in between. CDR3 length: 15 residues. DNA of the CDR3: TGTGCCAGCTCACCAGTTCCAGCGGTCTCCTACGAGCAGTACTTC. Translating gives CASSPVPAVSYEQYF.